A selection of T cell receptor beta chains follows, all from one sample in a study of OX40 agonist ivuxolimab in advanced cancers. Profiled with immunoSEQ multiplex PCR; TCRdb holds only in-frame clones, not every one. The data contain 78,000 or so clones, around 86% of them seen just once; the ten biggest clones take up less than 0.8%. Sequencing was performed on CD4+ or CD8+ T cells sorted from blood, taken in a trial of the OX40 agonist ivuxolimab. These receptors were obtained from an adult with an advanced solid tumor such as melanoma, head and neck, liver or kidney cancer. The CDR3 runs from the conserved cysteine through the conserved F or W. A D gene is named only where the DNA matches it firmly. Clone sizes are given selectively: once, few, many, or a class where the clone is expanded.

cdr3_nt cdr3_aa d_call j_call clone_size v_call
TGTGCCTTGGGACAGGGCACTTTCGGCTACACCTTC CALGQGTFGYTF TRBD1 TRBJ1-2 NA TRBV30
TGTGCCAGCAAGGGAGGGGATGCTGGCTACACCTTC CASKGGDAGYTF NA TRBJ1-2 once TRBV27
TGTGCCAGCAGCTTAACTGGCGCCTTCTCTGGAAACACCATATATTTT CASSLTGAFSGNTIYF NA TRBJ1-3 NA TRBV7-3
TGTGCCAGCAGCGGATGGACAGGTAGTCTCAATCAGCCCCAGCATTTT CASSGWTGSLNQPQHF TRBD1 TRBJ1-5 NA TRBV5-5
TGTGCCAGCAGCTTAGGGTTGGACAGGGCCCAGGGCTACACCTTC CASSLGLDRAQGYTF TRBD1 TRBJ1-2 NA TRBV7-2
TGTGCCAGCAGCCCGATACAGGGAGACGCCTACAATGAGCAGTTCTTC CASSPIQGDAYNEQFF NA TRBJ2-1 NA TRBV7-9
TGTGCCAGCAGCTTGGACAGCCTGGAGCAGTACTTC CASSLDSLEQYF NA TRBJ2-7 NA TRBV5-4
TGCGCCAGCAGCCGGGACAGGGGGGCAGATACGCAGTATTTT CASSRDRGADTQYF TRBD1 TRBJ2-3 NA TRBV5-1
TGTGCCAGCAGTACAGGACAGGGAATTAACTATGGCTACACCTTC CASSTGQGINYGYTF TRBD1 TRBJ1-2 NA TRBV28
TGTGCCAGCAGTCTTCCTACAGGGACTCCTGGAAACACCATATATTTT CASSLPTGTPGNTIYF NA TRBJ1-3 NA TRBV28
TGTGCCAGCACTGGACAGGGCAGGGGGATCACTGAAGCTTTCTTT CASTGQGRGITEAFF TRBD1 TRBJ1-1 NA TRBV6-5
TGTGCCAGTAGTATAGGGTTAACTAGCGGGAACGGTTACGAGCAGTTCTTC CASSIGLTSGNGYEQFF TRBD2 TRBJ2-1 NA TRBV19
TGTGCCAGCTGGAGGGCAGGGAACACTGAAGCTTTCTTT CASWRAGNTEAFF NA TRBJ1-1 once TRBV5-5
TGTGCCAGCAGTGAACTGGGGCAAGAGACCCAGTACTTC CASSELGQETQYF NA TRBJ2-5 NA TRBV2
TGTGCCAGCAGCGCCGGCCTCACTTCGCGGTATGGCTACACCTTC CASSAGLTSRYGYTF NA TRBJ1-2 NA TRBV6-1
TGTGCCAGCAGTTACTCCCAAGCATCCGGTACGCAGTATTTT CASSYSQASGTQYF NA TRBJ2-3 NA TRBV6-5
TGTGCCAGCAGCCCGGGGGCGGCAATCCCTGGCGGGCAGTTCTTC CASSPGAAIPGGQFF NA TRBJ2-1 NA TRBV7-3
TGCGCCAGCAGCTTGGAGGCAGGGCCGGGTCAGCCCCAGCATTTT CASSLEAGPGQPQHF NA TRBJ1-5 NA TRBV5-1
TGTGCCAGCAGTTCACCGGGACCCCTAGGCACCGGGGAGCTGTTTTTT CASSSPGPLGTGELFF NA TRBJ2-2 NA TRBV28
TGTGCCAGCTCACCAAGCGAGGTACGGGTGGGCTACGAGCAGTACTTC CASSPSEVRVGYEQYF NA TRBJ2-7 NA TRBV18
TGTGCCAGCGTGAGGGGACCCAACACCGGGGAGCTGTTTTTT CASVRGPNTGELFF NA TRBJ2-2 NA TRBV19
TGTGCCTGGATTGGGGCTGAAAAACTGTTTTTT CAWIGAEKLFF NA TRBJ1-4 once TRBV30
TGTGCCAGCAGCGGTGACAGGGGCACCAACTACGAGCAGTACTTC CASSGDRGTNYEQYF TRBD1 TRBJ2-7 NA TRBV9
TGTGCCGGTAGACAGGGGGGCTCCTACGAGCAGTACTTC CAGRQGGSYEQYF TRBD1 TRBJ2-7 NA TRBV2
TGTGCCAGCACCAAGCCCCGAAACTCTGGGGCCAACGTCCTGACTTTC CASTKPRNSGANVLTF NA TRBJ2-6 NA TRBV7-9
TGTGCCAGCAGTTATGAGGCGGGGGGGCGGTACGAGCAGTACTTC CASSYEAGGRYEQYF TRBD2 TRBJ2-7 NA TRBV6-5
TGTGCCAGCAGACCTACCCTCGGGGCCAACGTCCTGACTTTC CASRPTLGANVLTF NA TRBJ2-6 NA TRBV6-5
TGTGCCAGCAGCTTGGATACCGGGGCCTTCTATGGCTACACCTTC CASSLDTGAFYGYTF NA TRBJ1-2 NA TRBV5-6
TGTGCCAGTAGTATATCTGGGACAGGGTCCTACGAGCAGTACTTC CASSISGTGSYEQYF TRBD1 TRBJ2-7 few TRBV19
TGTGCCAGCAGGGCAGAAAGCACAGATACGCAGTATTTT CASRAESTDTQYF NA TRBJ2-3 NA TRBV2
TGTGCCAGCAGCTTTCGGGGGTTCGCTGAAGCTTTCTTT CASSFRGFAEAFF NA TRBJ1-1 NA TRBV13
TGCGCCAGCAGCCAAGAGGGCAGGGCGGGCACTGAAGCTTTCTTT CASSQEGRAGTEAFF NA TRBJ1-1 once TRBV4-3
TGTGCCAGTAACCCTGGACAGGGGCGACCCGGGGAGCTGTTTTTT CASNPGQGRPGELFF TRBD1 TRBJ2-2 NA TRBV19
TGTGCCAGCAGTTACTCGGCCAGGGGTCCCACCTACGAGCAGTACTTC CASSYSARGPTYEQYF NA TRBJ2-7 NA TRBV6-5
TGTGCCAGCAGTCAAGAACCTTATGGCTACACCTTC CASSQEPYGYTF NA TRBJ1-2 NA TRBV2
TGTGCCAGCTCAGCGGACCTAACATTGGGGGCTTTCTTT CASSADLTLGAFF NA TRBJ1-1 NA TRBV18
TGCGCCAGCAGCTCGACGGGGACTTCGAACACCGGGGAGCTGTTTTTT CASSSTGTSNTGELFF NA TRBJ2-2 NA TRBV5-1
TGTGCCAGCAGCTTTATGAAGGACGGAGCTTTCTTT CASSFMKDGAFF NA TRBJ1-1 NA TRBV11-2
TGTGCCAGCAGTGCCCGAGGCGTTTCCGCCTACGAGCAGTACTTC CASSARGVSAYEQYF NA TRBJ2-7 NA TRBV6-5
TGTGCCAGCAGTCCAAGCAGCTATAATTCACCCCTCCACTTT CASSPSSYNSPLHF NA TRBJ1-6 NA TRBV27
TGTGCCTGGACAGGGGGCTATGAGCAGTTCTTC CAWTGGYEQFF TRBD1 TRBJ2-1 NA TRBV30
TGTGCCAGCAGTCGTGCGATCCGGACTGGCACTGAAGCTTTCTTT CASSRAIRTGTEAFF NA TRBJ1-1 NA TRBV5-5
TGTGCCACCAGCAGAGATTTGCAGGGCGTTGAGCCCCAGCATTTT CATSRDLQGVEPQHF NA TRBJ1-5 NA TRBV15
TGTGCCAGCAGCACAGCGGACAGAACTAACTATGGCTACACCTTC CASSTADRTNYGYTF NA TRBJ1-2 NA TRBV7-2
TGTGCCAGCAGCGCGGACAGGCCTAACTATGGCTACACCTTC CASSADRPNYGYTF TRBD1 TRBJ1-2 few TRBV9
TGTGCCAGCAGCCCCCAGGCCGGCGAAAAACTGTTTTTT CASSPQAGEKLFF NA TRBJ1-4 NA TRBV11-2
TGTGCCAGCAGCTTAGAGAGCGGGATATCCGAGCAGTACTTC CASSLESGISEQYF TRBD2 TRBJ2-7 few TRBV7-9
TGTGCCAGCAGCTTCGACGGGACTAGCGGAGGGGGGCAGTTCTTC CASSFDGTSGGGQFF TRBD2 TRBJ2-1 NA TRBV7-9
TGTGCCAGCAGTGAAATTTCACCCGGGGAGTTCTTC CASSEISPGEFF NA TRBJ2-1 NA TRBV6-1
TGTGCCAGCAGAGGGACCTCGAACACTGAAGCTTTCTTT CASRGTSNTEAFF NA TRBJ1-1 once TRBV6-6
TGTGCCAGCAGCACCCGGACTAGCGGGGGGACCCAGTACTTC CASSTRTSGGTQYF TRBD2 TRBJ2-5 NA TRBV5-4
TGTGCCAGCAGGGGACCTAACACCGGGGAGCTGTTTTTT CASRGPNTGELFF NA TRBJ2-2 NA TRBV9
TGTGCCAGTAGTATCACCGGGACAGCCTACGAGCAGTACTTC CASSITGTAYEQYF TRBD1 TRBJ2-7 NA TRBV19
TGTGCCAGCAGTTTTATACAGGGTGGATTGCGGAATCAGCCCCAGCATTTT CASSFIQGGLRNQPQHF NA TRBJ1-5 NA TRBV28
TGTGCCAGCAGTAGGGGGGGCCTCTCCTACGAGCAGTACTTC CASSRGGLSYEQYF NA TRBJ2-7 NA TRBV6-5
TGCGCCAGCAGCCAAGACACTAGCGGGGCTTTCCGGTCCTACAATGAGCAGTTCTTC CASSQDTSGAFRSYNEQFF TRBD2 TRBJ2-1 NA TRBV4-1
TGTGCCAGCAGCTTGGGGCAGGCCACAGATACGCAGTATTTT CASSLGQATDTQYF NA TRBJ2-3 NA TRBV5-4